The 4 T cell receptor beta chains listed next were all sequenced from one sample in a study of blood T cell repertoires in COVID-19. Data came from immunoSEQ multiplex PCR; TCRdb stores just in-frame clones and leaves some out. The profile shows more than 450,000 clones, about 90% of them singletons. Source material: PBMCs or T cells enriched from blood (not recorded which). The receptors were sampled from a woman aged 18-29 years who had recovered from COVID-19.

V is TRBV30 and J is TRBJ2-1; the match to TRBD2 covers 7 bases. J gave up 4 bases and V 0 bases, and 3 bases lay outside the gene matches. Germline V gene data show CDR1 as GTSNPN and CDR2 as SVGIG (reference sequence). CDR3 size: 14 residues. CDR3 in amino acids: CAWSVRRGYNEQFF. CDR3 sequence (DNA): TGTGCCTGGAGTGTAAGGCGGGGGTACAATGAGCAGTTCTTC.

The chain is built from TRBV6-1 and TRBJ2-7, with 8 bases lining up with TRBD1. Germline CDR1 reads MNHNS; CDR2 reads SASEGT. Trimming removed 3 bases from V and 7 bases from J; junction bases left unmatched: 5. The CDR3 has 13 amino acids. CDR3 residues: CASSDRTGWEQYF. The CDR3 bases are TGTGCCAGCAGTGATAGGACAGGGTGGGAGCAGTACTTC.

This chain joins TRBV5-4 and TRBJ2-5, with D possibly matching TRBD2 (5 bases). This CDR3 comprises 15 residues. The V end was cut by 3 bases, the J end by 7 bases, with 19 bases between. Germline V gives CDR1 SGHNT, CDR2 YYREEE (reference sequence). CDR3 sequence: CASSSQPGPGVTQYF. The CDR3 bases are TGTGCCAGCAGCTCTCAACCGGGCCCCGGGGTGACCCAGTACTTC.

This clone was recorded once. The gene calls are TRBV19 and TRBJ2-2, with TRBD2 matching over 11 bases. V lost 3 bases, J lost 4 bases, and 10 bases stayed unmatched. This CDR3 is 18 amino acids long. From germline, CDR1 is LNHDA and CDR2 SQIVND (reference sequence). The CDR3 DNA is TGTGCCAGTAGTATCGGGCTAGCGGGGGGCTTTGTCACCGGGGAGCTGTTTTTT. Amino acid sequence: CASSIGLAGGFVTGELFF.